The 10 T cell receptor beta chains listed next were all sequenced from one sample in a study of blood T cell repertoires in COVID-19. The method was immunoSEQ multiplex PCR; TCRdb's version includes in-frame clones alone and lacks a portion of them. Found here are 60,000 or so clones, 75% to 85% of them singletons; the top ten hold roughly 18%. The sample consisted of peripheral blood. Receptor source: a human donor in a cohort sampled during active COVID-19.

The CDR3 loop reads CACHSDFSYEQYF. CDR3 bases: TGTGCCTGTCATAGCGACTTCTCCTACGAGCAGTACTTC. V usage is TRBV30 and J usage is TRBJ2-7; a possible D gene is TRBD2 (5 bases). Germline V gene data show CDR1 as GTSNPN and CDR2 as SVGIG (reference sequence). The ends were cut back, 6 bases at V and 0 bases at J, with 12 bases in the middle. The CDR3 consists of 13 residues. Using reference TRBV30 and TRBJ2-7 for the parts outside the CDR3, the full variable domain is SQTIHQWPATLVQPVGSPLSLECTVEGTSNPNLYWYRQAAGRGLQLLFYSVGIGQISSEVPQNLSASRPQDRQFILSSKKLLLSDSGFYLCACHSDFSYEQYFGPGTRLTVT.

This chain uses TRBV28 with TRBJ1-2, with D perhaps matching TRBD1 (6 bases). The CDR3 extends over 15 amino acids. Trimming cost V 3 bases and J 5 bases, with 16 bases left between them. Germline CDR1 is MDHEN and CDR2 is SYDVKM. The CDR3 DNA follows: TGTGCCAGCAGTTTTTTTGAACAGGGAAGGTATGGCTACACCTTC. Protein product: CASSFFEQGRYGYTF.

This chain joins TRBV5-1 and TRBJ1-1; 9 nucleotides align to TRBD1. J was trimmed by 2 bases and V by 5 bases; bases with no gene match: 10. The length of the CDR3 is 16 residues. Germline lookup yields CDR1 SGHRS and CDR2 YFSETQ. CDR3 in amino acids: CASSLGQGLENTEAFF. The CDR3 DNA is TGCGCCAGCAGTCTGGGACAGGGATTGGAAAACACTGAAGCTTTCTTT.

This chain joins TRBV7-2 and TRBJ1-2; 8 positions agree with TRBD1. Germline assignment: CDR1 SGHTA and CDR2 FQGNSA. V lost 7 bases, J lost 6 bases, and 7 bases stayed unmatched. The CDR3 has 13 residues. CDR3 bases: TGTGCCAGCACCGTACAGGGGGTTCATGGCTACACCTTC. Residues: CASTVQGVHGYTF.

This clone was observed a few times. The chain combines TRBV14 with TRBJ2-7; 8 bases map to TRBD1. Germline CDR1 is SGHDN and CDR2 is FVKESK. The CDR3 covers 17 residues. V lost 1 base, J lost 0 bases, and 8 bases stayed unmatched. CDR3 coding DNA: TGTGCCAGCAGCCAAGTTCGGACAGGGCCTAGCTCCTACGAGCAGTACTTC. Translated: CASSQVRTGPSSYEQYF. Looking up the rest from reference TRBV14 and TRBJ2-7 gives the full variable domain: EAGVTQFPSHSVIEKGQTVTLRCDPISGHDNLYWYRRVMGKEIKFLLHFVKESKQDESGMPNNRFLAERTGGTYSTLKVQPAELEDSGVYFCASSQVRTGPSSYEQYFGPGTRLTVT.

The chain uses TRBV5-4 and TRBJ2-3, with 8 bases that match TRBD2. CDR3 size: 15 residues. Germline V gives CDR1 SGHNT, CDR2 YYREEE (reference sequence). With V trimmed by 4 bases and J by 3 bases, 7 bases remained unmatched. The chain's CDR3 is CASSAWRGETDTQYF. The CDR3 DNA sequence: TGTGCCAGCAGCGCTTGGCGGGGGGAGACAGATACGCAGTATTTT.

This clone appeared many times. The CDR3 DNA is TGTGCCAGTAGTATCTCCGTTCTTAATGAAAAACTGTTTTTT. Its protein product is CASSISVLNEKLFF. The J gene is TRBJ1-4, the V gene TRBV19; D unclear. The CDR3 runs to 14 residues. With 3 bases removed from V and 4 bases from J, the gap between germline ends came to 9 bases. Germline CDR1 LNHDA, CDR2 SQIVND (reference sequence). Together with reference TRBV19 and TRBJ1-4, the CDR3 gives the full variable domain: DGGITQSPKYLFRKEGQNVTLSCEQNLNHDAMYWYRQDPGQGLRLIYYSQIVNDFQKGDIAEGYSVSREKKESFPLTVTSAQKNPTAFYLCASSISVLNEKLFFGSGTQLSVL.

CDR3 sequence: CASSNTAYNEQFF. The CDR3 DNA reads TGTGCCAGCAGCAATACAGCCTACAATGAGCAGTTCTTC. The rearrangement joins TRBV7-2 to TRBJ2-1, with D hard to call. V was trimmed by 5 bases and J by 2 bases, leaving 7 bases between them. The CDR3 is made up of 13 amino acids. Germline loops: CDR1 SGHTA, CDR2 FQGNSA.

This chain connects TRBV27 to TRBJ2-1; D is uncertain. Trimming removed 2 bases from V and 6 bases from J, with 5 bases in between. Germline values: CDR1 MNHEY, CDR2 SMNVEV (reference sequence). The CDR3 covers 12 residues. CDR3: CASSLLGNEQFF. The CDR3 DNA reads as TGTGCCAGCAGTTTACTCGGCAATGAGCAGTTCTTC.

This chain uses TRBV5-6 with TRBJ1-5, with D possibly being TRBD1 (5 bases). This CDR3 spans 14 amino acids. CDR1 and CDR2 from the germline V gene are SGHDT and YYEEEE. V gave up 0 bases and J gave up 1 base, with 5 bases separating them. CDR3 sequence: CASSLGQSNQPQHF. For the CDR3, the DNA is TGTGCCAGCAGCTTGGGACAGAGCAATCAGCCCCAGCATTTT.